This T cell receptor beta chain was retrieved from a study of PD-1 blockade in classical Hodgkin lymphoma (dated by TCRdb to the early 2020s). Regarding the research as a whole: Nivolumab dosing was 3 mg/kg intravenously every 2 weeks, continuing until either disease progression or unacceptable toxicity. A peripheral blood immune signature of response to PD-1 blockade in classical Hodgkin lymphoma was defined using TCR beta sequencing and CyTOF.

The label giving this sample's time point can be read as: cycle 1 day 1 (C1D1), immediately before nivolumab initiation. Relapse after autologous stem cell transplantation had occurred in all trial patients, and cohorts A, B and C were distinguished by prior brentuximab vedotin exposure. A total of fewer than 65 patients with relapsed/refractory classical Hodgkin lymphoma made up the trial cohort, and each patient's best overall response was complete response, partial response or progressive disease. In the multi-cohort phase II CheckMate 205 trial, trial patients received single-agent nivolumab. An independent review committee assessed best overall response by applying the 2007 International Working Group response criteria. PBMCs from the trial were collected at three points: immediately before nivolumab initiation (C1D1), and during therapy at cycle 2 day 1 and cycle 4 day 1. Peripheral blood was collected in 8 mL Vacutainer Cell Preparation Tubes, from which PBMCs were isolated by centrifugation and then cryopreserved.

Study-wide findings and limitations: A significant rise by C4D1 was seen in CD4+ but not CD8+ TCR diversity (p=0.0027 vs p=0.16), with the rise being most apparent in complete responders (p=0.02). Lower diversity was observed in patients in whom nivolumab was started less than 1 year after ASCT, and these patients were excluded from later analyses so that confounding by immune reconstitution would be avoided. Baseline TCR diversity was reported to be lower in newly diagnosed patients than in healthy donors and to be lower still in relapsed/refractory patients. Trial patients achieving complete response had baseline diversity similar to newly diagnosed patients, whereas partial responders and progressors had significantly lower diversity. The study covered only a single clinical trial cohort, and the causes of the repertoire differences, possibly disease activity or prior therapy, were still not defined.

This clone showed up just a few times. There is no known antigen for this receptor. Base qualities were left out, and no much larger clone turns up one base away. The Qiagen DNeasy kit was used to extract genomic DNA from unsorted PBMCs and from the negatively selected CD4+ and CD8+ fractions. TCR beta CDR3 regions were subjected to amplification by immunoSEQ multiplex PCR with primers that anneal to V and J segments. A synthetic immune receptor repertoire was used to minimize amplification bias, and any remaining bias was removed computationally after sequencing. Concerning the study's data processing: Custom Python scripts were used to quantify repertoire diversity as the Shannon entropy index. Unsorted, CD4+ and CD8+ repertoires were analyzed separately, except for combined analyses in which CD4+ and CD8+ sequences were merged in silico. A clone counted as expanded when the clone's frequency after treatment rose at least 2-fold relative to C1D1, and clones undetected at baseline were given a pseudocount of 0.5. Singleton clones were defined as clones with 0 or 1 copy at C1D1, and non-singleton clones were defined as clones with 2 or more copies. Clones expanded in unsorted samples were labelled as CD4+, CD8+ or unknown by matching protein sequences in sorted samples from the same patient. Diversity changes from C1D1 to C4D1 were tested in paired samples using Wilcoxon tests. As stored in TCRdb, this immuneACCESS dataset retains in-frame rearrangements with V and J assigned. A fraction of the clones does not appear; measured against another copy, unresolved V genes explain less than half of the discrepancy, and the remainder lacks a known reason. The V and J calls and clone size were taken over from that table, and D and trimming were inferred from the DNA. The sample table records tens of thousands of clones; roughly nine tenths of these occur just once. The top ten constitute approximately 16% of the sample.

At the junction V is shortened by 4 bases and J by 5 bases, with 5 bases in between. CDR1 and CDR2 are drawn from the germline V gene: MGHDK, SYGVNS. The CDR3 contains 11 residues, cysteine and phenylalanine counted. Of the read, only the CDR3 DNA is kept; its 33 bases are in frame from base 1. The sequence came from a human donor with classical Hodgkin lymphoma. Here the chain combines TRBV25-1 and TRBJ1-2, with the D segment identity uncertain. The sequencing used peripheral blood mononuclear cells (PBMCs), collected at baseline. The base sequence is TGTGCCAGCAGTGTAGAATATGGCTACACCTTC. The translation is CASSVEYGYTF.